The rows below give T cell receptor beta chains drawn from one sample of a study of T-cell memory formation after mild COVID-19. TCRdb re-analysed the 5' RACE reads in MiXCR, keeping a single row per CDR3 protein. The sample records about 470,000 distinct CDR3 sequences, nearly 25% being singletons. Specimen: PBMCs or a T cell subset sorted from them (not recorded which). Every receptor here comes from an adult woman who had mild COVID-19 (a few samples of this study predate the infection). Cell type and time point are not known. Both conserved end residues are part of each CDR3. A D gene is named only where the DNA matches it firmly. The listing skips clone size in some rows; elsewhere it reads once, few, many or a size class.

DNA | CDR3 | J | V | size | D
TGTGCCAGCACTGCGGACCATGGTTCGGAGCAGTTCTTC | CASTADHGSEQFF | TRBJ2-1 | TRBV12-3/TRBV12-4 | few | .
TGTGCCAGCAGCTTAAGGGGACGGATATCTGAAGCTTTCTTT | CASSLRGRISEAFF | TRBJ1-1 | TRBV7-8 | . | .
TGTGCCAGCAGCTCCACTGGACAGGTCAATCAGCCCCAGCATTTT | CASSSTGQVNQPQHF | TRBJ1-5 | TRBV7-9 | many | TRBD1
TGTGCCAGCAGAAAGGGGGCCAAGCAGCCCCAGCATTTT | CASRKGAKQPQHF | TRBJ1-5 | TRBV6-1 | . | TRBD1
TGTGCCAGCAGTATGAAAAGGTCAGAGACCCAGTACTTC | CASSMKRSETQYF | TRBJ2-5 | TRBV7-2 | . | .
TGTGCCAGCTCACCACGGGTCGGGACTAGCCCCACAGATACGCAGTATTTT | CASSPRVGTSPTDTQYF | TRBJ2-3 | TRBV18 | . | TRBD2
TGTGCCAGCACCTGGAGAGGGGGCGAGGACGGGGGAATAGATACGCAGTATTTT | CASTWRGGEDGGIDTQYF | TRBJ2-3 | TRBV7-2 | . | .
TGTGCCAGCAGCGTAGGAGGCCTTGGATCCTACAATGAGCAGTTCTTC | CASSVGGLGSYNEQFF | TRBJ2-1 | TRBV9 | . | .
TGCGCCAGCAGCCAAGAGGCCCTAGCGGGCAATGAGCAGTTCTTC | CASSQEALAGNEQFF | TRBJ2-1 | TRBV4-3 | few | TRBD2
TGTGCCAGCACCGTCGACAGGGGTAATTCACCCCTCCACTTT | CASTVDRGNSPLHF | TRBJ1-6 | TRBV3-1 | . | TRBD1
TGTGCCAGCAGCCGAGGGGCGGAGACCCAGTACTTC | CASSRGAETQYF | TRBJ2-5 | TRBV3-1 | many | .
TGTGCCAGCAGACCCCGACGGGACAGGATTTTTCGCGGCACTGAAGCTTTCTTT | CASRPRRDRIFRGTEAFF | TRBJ1-1 | TRBV12-3/TRBV12-4 | . | TRBD1
TGTGCCAGCAGTCCCTCGGCCTCCTGGACCGGGGAGCTGTTTTTT | CASSPSASWTGELFF | TRBJ2-2 | TRBV6-4 | many | .
TGTGCCAGCAGCTTCTCGGCAGGGGATAATCAGCCCCAGCATTTT | CASSFSAGDNQPQHF | TRBJ1-5 | TRBV7-2 | few | .
TGTGCCAGCAGCTTGGACAGGGGTGAGGAGACCCAGTACTTC | CASSLDRGEETQYF | TRBJ2-5 | TRBV7-6 | . | TRBD1
TGTGCCAGCAGCTTTGCAGGGGGCCGTAATGAAGCTTTCTTT | CASSFAGGRNEAFF | TRBJ1-1 | TRBV7-9 | . | TRBD1
TGTGCCAGCAGCTTAGGGCGGCGGTCCTACGAGCAGTACTTC | CASSLGRRSYEQYF | TRBJ2-7 | TRBV7-9 | few | .
TGTGCCAGCAGCCCCCTAGTTTACAATGAGCAGTTCTTC | CASSPLVYNEQFF | TRBJ2-1 | TRBV7-9 | few | .
TGTGCCAGCAGCCAAGACATCCCAGTGGGCCTGAATTATGGCTACACCTTC | CASSQDIPVGLNYGYTF | TRBJ1-2 | TRBV14 | few | .
TGCGCCAGCAGCTTGGACCAGGGGGCTCTAAGGTCCTACGAGCAGTACTTC | CASSLDQGALRSYEQYF | TRBJ2-7 | TRBV5-1 | . | TRBD1
TGTGCCAGCAGCTTAGAGGCTAACACCGGGGAGCTGTTTTTT | CASSLEANTGELFF | TRBJ2-2 | TRBV11-3 | . | .
TGTGCCAGCAGCCACACGAGAACCGCCCTGAACAATGAGCAGTTCTTC | CASSHTRTALNNEQFF | TRBJ2-1 | TRBV3-1 | few | .
TGTGCCAGCAGCCCTTCCGGACTAGCGGGATCCTACGAGCAGTACTTC | CASSPSGLAGSYEQYF | TRBJ2-7 | TRBV3-1 | . | TRBD2
TGTGCCAGCAGCAAAGGGGTCTATGGCTACACCTTC | CASSKGVYGYTF | TRBJ1-2 | TRBV5-6 | once | .
TGTGCCAGCAGCCCAGGACAGGGGGCTTTATCAGATACGCAGTATTTT | CASSPGQGALSDTQYF | TRBJ2-3 | TRBV7-9 | . | TRBD1
TGTGCCAGCAGCTTAGACGGGCCCAAAGAGACCCAGTACTTC | CASSLDGPKETQYF | TRBJ2-5 | TRBV7-8 | . | .
TGCGCCAGCAGCTTGGTTCTGGGTCGAGTGGATGAGCAGTTCTTC | CASSLVLGRVDEQFF | TRBJ2-1 | TRBV5-1 | few | .
TGTGCCAGCAGCTTAGCGGGGCTAGCGGGAAGCTACGAGCAGTACTTC | CASSLAGLAGSYEQYF | TRBJ2-7 | TRBV7-9 | . | TRBD2
TGCAGTGGGCCGGCAGCCGGGGGAGGCTATAGCAATCAGCCCCAGCATTTT | CSGPAAGGGYSNQPQHF | TRBJ1-5 | TRBV20-1 | . | .
TGTGCCAGCAGTGAAGCTTGGGCGACAGCTTCCTACGAGCAGTACTTC | CASSEAWATASYEQYF | TRBJ2-7 | TRBV2 | . | .
TGCAGTGCTTCCGACCCCTTAGTCTCCTACAATGAGCAGTTCTTC | CSASDPLVSYNEQFF | TRBJ2-1 | TRBV20-1 | few | .
TGTGCCAGCAGCGAAGAAGTCTATGGGAACACCGGGGAGCTGTTTTTT | CASSEEVYGNTGELFF | TRBJ2-2 | TRBV9 | . | .
TGCGCCAGCAGCTTGGTTGCGACAAACTATGGCTACACCTTC | CASSLVATNYGYTF | TRBJ1-2 | TRBV5-1 | . | .
TGTGCCAGCAGGCACACCCATCTAGCGGGAGGTAACACCGGGGAGCTGTTTTTT | CASRHTHLAGGNTGELFF | TRBJ2-2 | TRBV12-3/TRBV12-4 | . | TRBD2
TGTGCCAGCAGTGGAGGGGGCGCTGGGGCCAACGTCCTGACTTTC | CASSGGGAGANVLTF | TRBJ2-6 | TRBV6-5 | . | .
TGCGCCAGCAGCGCCCGACAGGGAGGGAGGAATGGCTACACCTTC | CASSARQGGRNGYTF | TRBJ1-2 | TRBV5-1 | few | TRBD1
TGTGCCAGCAGCTTTGGGGGCGCCTCTGAAAAACTGTTTTTT | CASSFGGASEKLFF | TRBJ1-4 | TRBV14 | . | .
TGTGCCAGCAGTTTAAGGAGGGGGGAGGCCCAGCATTTT | CASSLRRGEAQHF | TRBJ1-5 | TRBV27 | . | .
TGCGCCAGCAGCCAAGAAATGGTGGGGTTTCAGGGCTACACCTTC | CASSQEMVGFQGYTF | TRBJ1-2 | TRBV4-3 | . | .
TGCAGCGTTGAAGATGGGCACCTTGAGGGACAGTTAGATACCCAGTACTTC | CSVEDGHLEGQLDTQYF | TRBJ2-5 | TRBV29-1 | . | TRBD1
TGTGCCAGCAAGGGCGGAAACGCCGGGGAGCTGTTTTTT | CASKGGNAGELFF | TRBJ2-2 | TRBV7-9 | . | .
TGTGCCAGCAGTTACTACCGGGGCCAGGTTTCCTACGAGCAGTACTTC | CASSYYRGQVSYEQYF | TRBJ2-7 | TRBV6-2/TRBV6-3 | many | .
TGTGCCAGCAGCTTCCTTTCGGGAGCGAACACTGAAGCTTTCTTT | CASSFLSGANTEAFF | TRBJ1-1 | TRBV7-9 | . | .
TGCGCCAGCAGCCAAGACATAGGGGGCGGCTATGGCTACACCTTC | CASSQDIGGGYGYTF | TRBJ1-2 | TRBV4-1 | . | TRBD1
TGTGCCACCAGGACAGGGCTCAATCAGCCCCAGCATTTT | CATRTGLNQPQHF | TRBJ1-5 | TRBV6-5 | few | TRBD1
TGCGCCAGCAGCTTGCTTGGACAGCCAGTTGAAAAACTGTTTTTT | CASSLLGQPVEKLFF | TRBJ1-4 | TRBV5-1 | many | .